This is a list of T cell receptor beta chains from one sample in a study of human T cells and chemical hapten exposure. TCRdb independently ran MiXCR on the RACE reads; one entry per CDR3 protein. Of some 200,000 distinct CDR3 sequences detected, around 30% appear once; the ten largest clones hold under 3%. Specimen: whole blood, collected in connection with sensitization to the hapten diphenylcyclopropenone (DPC). The receptors stem from a woman under 40 with alopecia areata. Some clones in this sample may be carry-over from other donors' samples. Each CDR3 is given with its conserved first and last residue. Each record gives: J gene, D gene, V gene, clone size, CDR3 protein, CDR3 DNA. A D gene is named only where the DNA matches it firmly. Some rows have no size entry. The others give once, few or many, or a class for an expanded clone.

TRBJ2-1,TRBD2,TRBV28,.,CASSLGASGGYNEQFF,TGTGCCAGCAGTTTAGGGGCTAGCGGGGGATACAATGAGCAGTTCTTC
TRBJ2-5,TRBD2,TRBV12-3/TRBV12-4,many,CASSLAGGPETQYF,TGTGCCAGCAGTTTAGCGGGAGGGCCGGAGACCCAGTACTTC
TRBJ1-6,.,TRBV12-3/TRBV12-4,.,CASSLDSQNSPLHF,TGTGCCAGCAGTTTGGACAGCCAAAATTCACCCCTCCACTTT
TRBJ2-7,.,TRBV28,.,CASSTGTQTYEQYF,TGTGCCAGCAGTACCGGGACACAAACCTACGAGCAGTACTTC
TRBJ2-7,TRBD2,TRBV28,few,CASSSPGLAVSYEQYF,TGTGCCAGCAGTTCACCGGGACTAGCGGTCTCCTACGAGCAGTACTTC
TRBJ2-2,.,TRBV5-1,.,CASSLAMRGTGELFF,TGCGCCAGCAGCTTGGCCATGCGGGGCACCGGGGAGCTGTTTTTT
TRBJ2-1,.,TRBV7-8,.,CASNPEGVGVYNEQFF,TGTGCCAGCAACCCCGAGGGGGTTGGGGTTTACAATGAGCAGTTCTTC
TRBJ1-1,.,TRBV20-1,few,CSAREPQNMNTEAFF,TGCAGTGCTAGAGAGCCTCAGAACATGAACACTGAAGCTTTCTTT
TRBJ1-2,TRBD1,TRBV2,.,CASSAEGQGGSYGYTF,TGTGCCAGCAGCGCAGAGGGACAGGGGGGGTCTTATGGCTACACCTTC
TRBJ2-5,.,TRBV5-4,.,CASSLDQGKTQYF,TGTGCCAGCAGCTTGGATCAGGGAAAGACCCAGTACTTC
TRBJ2-6,.,TRBV29-1,.,CSVEGDNSGANVLTF,TGCAGCGTTGAAGGAGACAACTCTGGGGCCAACGTCCTGACTTTC
TRBJ2-7,.,TRBV20-1,.,CSAIQGAYEQYF,TGCAGTGCTATCCAGGGAGCCTACGAGCAGTACTTC
TRBJ2-3,.,TRBV12-3/TRBV12-4,.,CASSFIGLTDTQYF,TGTGCCAGCAGTTTCATTGGGCTCACAGATACGCAGTATTTT
TRBJ1-1,.,TRBV5-1,few,CASSFTGPTEAFF,TGCGCCAGCAGCTTTACAGGGCCGACTGAAGCTTTCTTT
TRBJ1-5,TRBD1,TRBV29-1,.,CSVASGGQPQHF,TGCAGCGTTGCATCAGGGGGTCAGCCCCAGCATTTT
TRBJ2-2,.,TRBV19,few,CASSMIDTGELFF,TGTGCCAGTAGTATGATCGACACCGGGGAGCTGTTTTTT
TRBJ1-1,.,TRBV11-2,few,CASSFDRRTEAFF,TGTGCCAGCAGCTTCGACAGGCGAACTGAAGCTTTCTTT
TRBJ2-1,TRBD2,TRBV28,.,CASKRGFYNEQFF,TGTGCCAGTAAGCGGGGGTTCTACAATGAGCAGTTCTTC
TRBJ2-5,.,TRBV6-5,.,CASSYDYQETQYF,TGTGCCAGCAGTTACGACTACCAAGAGACCCAGTACTTC
TRBJ2-7,.,TRBV7-2,.,CASSLVYSYEQYF,TGTGCCAGCAGCTTAGTCTACTCCTACGAGCAGTACTTC
TRBJ2-7,TRBD1,TRBV28,few,CASSSGQGGNEQYF,TGTGCAAGCAGTTCGGGACAGGGGGGTAACGAGCAGTACTTC
TRBJ1-2,TRBD1,TRBV5-1,.,CASSWETGEGYGYTF,TGCGCCAGCAGCTGGGAGACAGGGGAAGGCTATGGCTACACCTTC
TRBJ1-1,TRBD1,TRBV5-1,.,CASSQDRAGTEAFF,TGCGCCAGCAGCCAGGACAGGGCAGGGACTGAAGCTTTCTTT
TRBJ1-4,.,TRBV5-1,.,CACSLDVATNEKLFF,TGCGCCTGCAGCTTGGACGTTGCAACTAATGAAAAACTGTTTTTT
TRBJ1-3,.,TRBV12-3/TRBV12-4,few,CASSFFGNTIYF,TGTGCCAGCAGTTTCTTTGGAAACACCATATATTTT
TRBJ1-6,.,TRBV5-5,.,CASSLGPRSYNSPLHF,TGTGCCAGCAGCTTGGGGCCCCGCTCCTATAATTCACCCCTCCACTTT
TRBJ2-3,TRBD2,TRBV27,.,CASRWVSGGGNTQYF,TGTGCCAGCAGATGGGTTAGCGGGGGGGGAAATACGCAGTATTTT
TRBJ1-2,TRBD1,TRBV20-1,.,CSAILRTGHGYTF,TGCAGTGCTATCCTACGGACAGGGCATGGCTACACCTTC
TRBJ1-5,TRBD1,TRBV5-5,.,CASSHGTGVDQPQHF,TGTGCCAGCAGCCATGGGACAGGGGTGGATCAGCCCCAGCATTTT
TRBJ2-7,.,TRBV29-1,.,CSVREPYEQYF,TGCAGCGTTAGGGAGCCCTACGAGCAGTACTTC
TRBJ2-1,TRBD1,TRBV5-6,.,CASSPTGGGYNEQFF,TGTGCCAGCAGCCCGACAGGGGGCGGCTACAATGAGCAGTTCTTC
TRBJ1-1,.,TRBV28,.,CASSLVVGTGFF,TGTGCCAGCAGTCTCGTTGTGGGAACTGGCTTCTTT
TRBJ2-6,TRBD1,TRBV3-1,few,CASSQQGEGANVLTF,TGTGCCAGCAGCCAACAGGGGGAAGGGGCCAACGTCCTGACTTTC
TRBJ1-4,TRBD1,TRBV7-9,few,CASSHTTGLGEKLFF,TGTGCCAGCAGCCACACGACAGGGTTGGGTGAAAAACTGTTTTTT
TRBJ1-5,TRBD1,TRBV9,.,CASSDGDRGYNQPQHF,TGTGCCAGCAGCGATGGGGACAGGGGCTACAATCAGCCCCAGCATTTT
TRBJ2-1,TRBD2,TRBV5-1,.,CASSLGVTSVGEQFF,TGCGCCAGCAGCCTGGGGGTGACTAGCGTAGGTGAGCAGTTCTTC
TRBJ1-1,TRBD1,TRBV7-8,.,CASSLFTGGETEAFF,TGTGCCAGCAGCTTGTTTACAGGGGGCGAGACTGAAGCTTTCTTT
TRBJ1-5,.,TRBV28,.,CASTLGGSGQPQHF,TGTGCCAGCACCTTGGGCGGGTCGGGTCAGCCCCAGCATTTT
TRBJ1-4,.,TRBV11-1,few,CASSFNDRNEKLFF,TGTGCCAGCAGCTTCAACGACAGGAATGAAAAACTGTTTTTT
TRBJ1-2,.,TRBV4-1,.,CASSQDRLGITF,TGCGCCAGCAGTCAAGACAGGCTGGGCATAACCTTC
TRBJ2-5,TRBD1,TRBV29-1,.,CSVHGTGGETQYF,TGCAGCGTTCATGGGACAGGGGGAGAGACCCAGTACTTC
TRBJ2-2,TRBD1,TRBV7-3,.,CASSRTGTGELFF,TGTGCCAGCAGCCGGACAGGGACCGGGGAGCTGTTTTTT
TRBJ1-6,.,TRBV28,.,CASTGGPHNSPLHF,TGTGCCAGCACGGGGGGGCCGCATAATTCACCCCTCCACTTT
TRBJ2-5,.,TRBV9,few,CASSVAEHGLGTQYF,TGTGCCAGCAGCGTAGCTGAGCACGGGCTAGGAACCCAGTACTTC
TRBJ2-1,.,TRBV29-1,.,CSVDFGVTYNEQFF,TGCAGCGTTGATTTTGGGGTTACCTACAATGAGCAGTTCTTC
TRBJ2-5,.,TRBV29-1,few,CSVPDSAGLIWTQYF,TGCAGCGTTCCGGACAGCGCTGGGCTTATATGGACCCAGTACTTC
TRBJ2-7,.,TRBV28,.,CASSPFGQAGSYEQYF,TGTGCCAGCAGTCCGTTTGGGCAGGCCGGATCCTACGAGCAGTACTTC
TRBJ2-3,TRBD2,TRBV2,.,CASSEVGTSGGRPDTQYF,TGTGCCAGCAGTGAAGTCGGGACTAGCGGTGGAAGGCCAGATACGCAGTATTTT
TRBJ2-7,TRBD1,TRBV4-2,.,CASSQGGQGLGEQYF,TGTGCCAGCAGCCAAGGAGGACAGGGATTGGGGGAGCAGTACTTC
TRBJ1-1,TRBD1,TRBV28,few,CASSPGQSFEAFF,TGTGCCAGCAGCCCGGGACAGAGTTTTGAAGCTTTCTTT
TRBJ1-6,.,TRBV10-3,few,CAISERGKNSPLHF,TGTGCCATCAGTGAACGGGGAAAGAATTCACCCCTCCACTTT
TRBJ2-7,TRBD2,TRBV29-1,.,CSVRGGGVLYEQYF,TGCAGCGTTCGAGGCGGGGGGGTTTTATACGAGCAGTACTTC
TRBJ2-7,TRBD2,TRBV6-5,few,CASSLRSTSAYPSYEQYF,TGTGCCAGCAGCCTCCGGTCGACTAGCGCTTACCCGAGCTACGAGCAGTACTTC
TRBJ1-1,.,TRBV28,.,CASRAGGGTEAFF,TGTGCCAGCAGGGCTGGGGGGGGCACTGAAGCTTTCTTT
TRBJ2-7,TRBD2,TRBV7-2,.,CASSQEGLAGQEQYF,TGTGCCAGCAGCCAAGAGGGACTAGCGGGACAGGAGCAGTACTTC
TRBJ2-7,.,TRBV11-2,few,CASSSGRRGQYF,TGTGCCAGCAGCTCCGGACGGCGGGGGCAGTACTTC